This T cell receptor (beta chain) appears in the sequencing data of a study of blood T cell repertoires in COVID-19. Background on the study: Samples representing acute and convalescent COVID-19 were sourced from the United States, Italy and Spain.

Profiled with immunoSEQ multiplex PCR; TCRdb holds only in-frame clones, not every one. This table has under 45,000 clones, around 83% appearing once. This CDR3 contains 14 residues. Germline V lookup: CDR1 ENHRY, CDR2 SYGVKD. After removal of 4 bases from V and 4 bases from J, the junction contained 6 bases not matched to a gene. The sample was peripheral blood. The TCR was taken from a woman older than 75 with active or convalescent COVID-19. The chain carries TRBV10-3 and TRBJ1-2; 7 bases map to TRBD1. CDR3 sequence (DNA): TGTGCCATCAGTGGTTCAGGGGGAGGCTATGGCTACACCTTC. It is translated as CAISGSGGGYGYTF.